The clone carrying this TCR beta chain came up many times. Its antigen remains unidentified. Breast cancer patients provided tissue from their axillary draining lymph nodes. The CDR3 has 13 residues. Germline trimming cut 5 bases from V and 9 bases from J; bases unmatched to any gene: 7. The germline gives CDR1 MNHNS, CDR2 SASEGT. One entry per CDR3 protein, called by TCRdb with MiXCR from the multiplex PCR reads. The repertoire includes around 130,000 distinct CDR3 sequences, around 20% of them detected once, and about 2.2% sits in the top ten. The data stem from a study of breast tumors, draining lymph nodes, adjacent tissues. Regarding the study as a whole: Most tumor T cells seemingly derive from lymph node, then expand in tumor.

This receptor was obtained from a female donor with breast cancer. Some clones in this sample may be carry-over from other donors' samples. The sequencing input was axillary lymph node tissue. The V call is TRBV6-1, the J call TRBJ1-5, with 7 bases fitting TRBD1. CDR3 coding DNA: TGTGCCAGCAGTAGCGACAGGGACGGGCCCCAGCATTTT. This sequence encodes CASSSDRDGPQHF.